Listed here are 26 T cell receptor beta chains from one sample, sequenced in a study of response to subunit inactivated influenza vaccine. TCRdb itself ran the RT-PCR reads through MiXCR, one entry per CDR3 protein. The sample has some 640,000 distinct CDR3 sequences, over 11% seen once. The material was PBMCs from blood, obtained 14 to 15 days before vaccination. These receptors all stem from a man aged 50 to 60 who received an inactivated influenza vaccine.

The rearrangement uses TRBV20-1 and TRBJ2-1; TRBD2 aligns across 14 bases. The CDR3 has 18 residues. The V and J ends lost 2 bases and 6 bases, in that order; junction bases with no gene match: 12. Looked up from germline, CDR1 is DFQATT and CDR2 is SNEGSKA (reference sequence). The CDR3 coding sequence is TGCAGTGCTAGACCTCAGGGACTAGCGGGGGCCCGGACCAATGAGCAGTTCTTC. It specifies CSARPQGLAGARTNEQFF.

This clonotype was recorded a few times. For the CDR3, the DNA is TGTGCCAGCAGCTGGGGAGGGGGGGCCGAGAGGCAGTTCTTC. The encoded protein is CASSWGGGAERQFF. This chain links TRBV7-2 with TRBJ2-1; D may be TRBD2 (7 bases). The CDR3 is 14 amino acids. Trimming took off 4 bases at V and 12 bases at J, with 19 bases between the two ends. The germline CDR1 and CDR2 sequences are SGHTA and FQGNSA.

This clonotype has just a few counts. The rearrangement joins TRBV20-1 to TRBJ2-7; 9 nucleotides line up with TRBD1. CDR3 length: 14 amino acids. The germline gives CDR1 DFQATT, CDR2 SNEGSKA (reference sequence). V lost 6 bases to trimming and J lost 3 bases; unmatched junction nucleotides: 9. CDR3 sequence reads: CSAEGQGIDYEQYF. The CDR3 DNA sequence: TGCAGTGCAGAGGGACAGGGTATCGACTACGAGCAGTACTTC.

The chain couples TRBV6-1 to TRBJ2-7, with TRBD2 identical over 8 bases. The CDR3 spans 16 residues. V lost 1 base, J lost 2 bases, and 7 bases stayed unmatched. The germline V gene has CDR1 MNHNS and CDR2 SASEGT. CDR3 residues: CASSEVGGGGPYEQYF. The CDR3 nucleotides are TGTGCCAGCAGTGAAGTAGGCGGCGGGGGGCCCTACGAGCAGTACTTC.

Details on this clonotype: One end of the junction does not line up with germline, which may come from a read error. This chain uses TRBV20-1 with TRBJ2-4; 8 nucleotides agree with TRBD1. Germline loops: CDR1 DFQATT, CDR2 SNEGSKA (reference sequence). The CDR3 runs 15 residues. Written as DNA, the CDR3 is TGCAGTGCTAGGAGGCAGGGGGCCGACAAAAGCATTCAGTACTTC. It is translated as CSARRQGADKSIQYF.

This clonotype was seen more than once but under ten times. The chain is built from TRBV12-3 or TRBV12-4 and TRBJ2-1; the D gene is possibly TRBD1 (5 bases). The CDR3 has 13 residues. V dropped 5 bases and J dropped 14 bases, with 19 bases sitting between them. CDR3 nucleotide sequence: TGTGCCAGCAGTCCAGCAGATGACAGCCCGGAGTTCTTC. Translated, it gives CASSPADDSPEFF.

This chain uses TRBV14 with TRBJ1-6, with 7 nucleotides matching TRBD1. CDR1 and CDR2 from the germline V gene are SGHDN and FVKESK. This CDR3 region has 15 residues. V lost 2 bases to trimming and J lost 9 bases; unmatched junction nucleotides: 7. The CDR3 here is CASSQMETGTSPLHF. In DNA form, the CDR3 reads TGTGCCAGCAGCCAAATGGAGACAGGGACTTCACCCCTCCACTTT.

This clonotype was counted between two and nine times. This chain uses TRBV5-5 with TRBJ2-1; 9 bases are a match to TRBD2. V lost 4 bases, J lost 9 bases, and 17 bases stayed unmatched. Germline V gene lookup returns CDR1 SGHKS and CDR2 YYEKEE (reference sequence). The CDR3 length is 17 residues. The CDR3 DNA follows: TGTGCCAGCAGCCCCCTGTGGCGGGAGGGAGGCGGGCTTGAGCAGTTCTTC. Protein product: CASSPLWREGGGLEQFF.

The CDR3 DNA reads as TGTGCCAGCAGTGGGACACGGGCCTATGGCTACACCTTC. It yields the protein CASSGTRAYGYTF. This chain uses TRBV28 with TRBJ1-2; D perhaps matches TRBD1 (6 bases). V was pared by 5 bases and J by 4 bases, with 11 bases between. Germline CDR1 is MDHEN and CDR2 is SYDVKM. This CDR3 is 13 amino acids long.

This clonotype came up many times. The rearrangement uses TRBV6-2 or TRBV6-3 and TRBJ1-1; D remains ambiguous. Germline values: CDR1 MNHEY, CDR2 SVGEGT. This CDR3 has 14 amino acids. V was cut by 4 bases and J by 1 base, with 10 bases left in between. CDR3 protein: CASSFEGRNTEAFF. In DNA form, the CDR3 reads TGTGCCAGCAGTTTTGAAGGGCGGAACACTGAAGCTTTCTTT.

The chain uses TRBV10-3 and TRBJ2-1; perhaps TRBD2 as D (7 bases). The CDR3 has 16 residues. The V gene's germline CDR1 is ENHRY and CDR2 SYGVKD. The ends were cut back, 2 bases at V and 5 bases at J, with 16 bases in the middle. The CDR3 DNA reads as TGTGCCATCAGTGAGGGTCGGGGGGCACGAAACAATGAGCAGTTCTTC. Amino acids: CAISEGRGARNNEQFF.

V usage is TRBV6-6 and J usage is TRBJ2-5; D gene ambiguous. Germline-derived CDR1 and CDR2 are MNHNY and SVGAGI (reference sequence). V was cut by 5 bases and J by 6 bases, with 10 bases left in between. This CDR3 comprises 12 residues. The CDR3 DNA follows: TGTGCCAGCAGTAATCAGGCTCAGACCCAGTACTTC. Protein: CASSNQAQTQYF.

The chain uses TRBV6-5 and TRBJ2-1; D is possibly TRBD2 (7 bases). Trimming left V 3 bases short and J 5 bases short, with 11 bases between. CDR1 MNHEY and CDR2 SVGAGI come from the germline V gene. This CDR3 has 14 amino acids. This chain's CDR3 is CASSYGGAHNEQFF. DNA of the CDR3: TGTGCCAGCAGTTATGGGGGGGCCCACAATGAGCAGTTCTTC.

This clonotype has more than one count but fewer than ten. This chain uses TRBV7-2 with TRBJ1-2, with D unresolved. The ends were cut back, 4 bases at V and 8 bases at J, with 14 bases in the middle. The length of the CDR3 is 13 residues. Germline V gene sequence: CDR1 SGHTA, CDR2 FQGNSA. The CDR3 bases are TGTGCCAGCAGCTCTCGAATTTTGCACGGCTACACCTTC. Residues: CASSSRILHGYTF.

In its sample, this clonotype was seen a few times. CDR3 DNA: TGCAGTGCTAGCTCCACGAGGGGGAGGGCGACAGATACGCAGTATTTT. Translated, it gives CSASSTRGRATDTQYF. This chain joins TRBV20-1 and TRBJ2-3, with D perhaps matching TRBD2 (7 bases). V gave up 3 bases and J gave up 3 bases, with 19 bases separating them. The germline V gene has CDR1 DFQATT and CDR2 SNEGSKA (reference sequence). The CDR3 loop spans 16 amino acids.

This clonotype was seen only a few times. This sequence joins TRBV24-1 and TRBJ2-1; 10 bases agree with TRBD2. The V and J ends lost 3 bases and 2 bases, in that order; junction bases with no gene match: 3. The CDR3 totals 16 residues. CDR1 KGHDR and CDR2 SFDVKD come from the germline V gene. The CDR3 bases are TGTGCCACCAGTGATCGTACTAGCGGGACCTACAATGAGCAGTTCTTC. Translated: CATSDRTSGTYNEQFF.

Details on this clonotype: This may be a read error: a much more frequent sequence differs by one nucleotide. The rearrangement links TRBV4-2 to TRBJ2-3, with D tentatively TRBD2 (6 bases). There are 15 residues in the CDR3. Germline V CDR1 and CDR2: LGHNA, YNFKEQ. V was clipped by 6 bases and J by 4 bases, with 17 bases between them. The CDR3 DNA follows: TGTGCCAGCAGTCTAGCCGGGGGATTGTCAGATACGCAGTATTTT. Translating gives CASSLAGGLSDTQYF.

This clonotype was recorded at least ten times. J is TRBJ2-7 and V is TRBV28; D not certain. The CDR3 runs 14 residues. CDR1 is MDHEN, CDR2 SYDVKM, per germline. V was pared by 6 bases and J by 0 bases, with 12 bases between. CDR3 residues: CASSRHTFSYEQYF. The CDR3 region has the DNA TGTGCCAGCAGCAGACATACCTTCTCCTACGAGCAGTACTTC.

This clonotype was detected only a few times. J is TRBJ1-2 and V is TRBV4-2, with TRBD1 identical over 7 bases. CDR3 length: 15 amino acids. V shed 2 bases, J shed 5 bases, and the junction held 8 bases outside the gene matches. The germline CDR1 and CDR2 sequences are LGHNA and YNFKEQ. The CDR3: CASSQTDREGYGYTF. The CDR3 DNA is TGTGCCAGCAGCCAAACCGACAGGGAAGGTTATGGCTACACCTTC.

This clonotype was observed a few times. CDR3: CASSSGGHGTEAFF. The CDR3 DNA reads as TGTGCCAGCAGCTCGGGAGGGCACGGGACTGAAGCTTTCTTT. The chain uses TRBV7-9 and TRBJ1-1; D is uncertain. Germline V gene sequence: CDR1 SEHNR, CDR2 FQNEAQ (reference sequence). This CDR3 comprises 14 residues. Trimming left V 4 bases short and J 5 bases short, with 14 bases between.

This clonotype was seen only a few times. The CDR3 sequence: CASSLDPGRNEQFF. Here the CDR3 DNA reads TGTGCCAGCAGCTTAGATCCAGGGAGGAATGAGCAGTTCTTC. This rearrangement joins TRBV7-6 to TRBJ2-1; tentatively, D is TRBD2 (6 bases). Germline CDR1 SGHVS, CDR2 FNYEAQ. The CDR3 has 14 amino acids. Trimming removed 1 base at V and 7 bases at J, with 11 bases between.

V usage is TRBV4-1 and J usage is TRBJ2-3, with D possibly TRBD2 on 6 matching bases. CDR3 length: 17 amino acids. Per germline, CDR1 MGHRA and CDR2 YSYEKL. With 4 bases removed from V and 3 bases from J, the gap between germline ends came to 20 bases. The CDR3 coding sequence is TGCGCCAGCAGCCCAAGGCGGCGACAGCGGGCTACAGATACGCAGTATTTT. Translated, it gives CASSPRRRQRATDTQYF.

Only a few counts were recorded for this clonotype. The chain recombines TRBV11-2 with TRBJ2-5; 7 bases map to TRBD2. This CDR3 has 21 amino acids. Germline lookup yields CDR1 SGHAT and CDR2 FQNNGV. V lost 0 bases to trimming and J lost 1 base; unmatched junction nucleotides: 20. CDR3 loop: CASSLEPNGAGVLGFQETQYF. CDR3 in DNA: TGTGCCAGCAGCTTAGAACCGAATGGGGCGGGAGTATTAGGGTTCCAAGAGACCCAGTACTTC.

This clonotype was picked up many times. The DNA for the CDR3 is TGCGCCAGCAGCTTGGGCCGGAGCTCTAACTATGGCTACACCTTC. Translating gives CASSLGRSSNYGYTF. The rearrangement links TRBV5-1 to TRBJ1-2; no firm D call. This CDR3 has 15 residues. The germline gives CDR1 SGHRS, CDR2 YFSETQ. Trimming took off 0 bases at V and 0 bases at J, with 9 bases between the two ends.

This clonotype was counted ten times or more. This sequence joins TRBV25-1 and TRBJ1-6; 7 nucleotides match TRBD1. Germline V gives CDR1 MGHDK, CDR2 SYGVNS. The CDR3 covers 14 residues. V dropped 5 bases and J dropped 9; count of bases not matched to a gene: 7. The CDR3 is CASSKTGRGSPLHF. The DNA of the CDR3 is TGTGCCAGCAGTAAGACAGGGCGGGGTTCACCCCTCCACTTT.

This chain uses TRBV20-1 with TRBJ2-7, with 13 bases matching TRBD2. The CDR3 is 15 amino acids. Per the germline V gene, CDR1 is DFQATT and CDR2 is SNEGSKA (reference sequence). Trimming removed 2 bases from V and 6 bases from J; junction bases left unmatched: 7. The CDR3 region has the DNA TGCAGTGCTAGAATACTAGCGGGAGGGTCTGGCGAGCAGTACTTC. Amino acids: CSARILAGGSGEQYF.